These 10 T cell receptor beta chains came from one sample sequenced in a study of CD8+ T cells in alopecia areata. The treatment denotes: oral pan-JAK inhibitor, 5-10 mg twice daily. Sequencing used cDNA as its template, made by extracting RNA and reverse transcribing it. Data came from immunoSEQ multiplex PCR; TCRdb stores just in-frame clones and leaves some out. The table records about 200,000 clones, approximately 61% of them present only once. The source was CD4+ T cells sorted from blood, collected at week 24, from a patient treated with tofacitinib. The receptors were sampled from a human donor with alopecia areata.

The J gene is TRBJ2-7, the V gene TRBV5-1; 8 positions match TRBD1. Trimming cost V 5 bases and J 3 bases; bases outside gene matches: 7. Per germline, CDR1 SGHRS and CDR2 YFSETQ. This CDR3 region has 14 residues. CDR3 in amino acids: CASSPSGQDYEQYF. CDR3 nucleotide sequence: TGCGCCAGCAGTCCGTCGGGACAGGACTACGAGCAGTACTTC.

The J gene is TRBJ2-3, the V gene TRBV2, with 7 nucleotides matching TRBD1. Germline V gene data show CDR1 as SNHLY and CDR2 as FYNNEI. This CDR3 contains 17 residues. V trimming: 7 bases; J trimming: 0 bases; junction bases outside the gene matches: 13. CDR3: CASIPYDRVQSTDTQYF. For the CDR3, the DNA is TGTGCCAGCATCCCTTATGACAGGGTCCAGAGCACAGATACGCAGTATTTT.

Written as DNA, the CDR3 is TGCAGCGTTGAAGATCGGGACAGGGGAACCTACGAGCAGTACTTC. Residues: CSVEDRDRGTYEQYF. The gene calls are TRBV29-1 and TRBJ2-7; 10 positions agree with TRBD1. The CDR3 length is 15 residues. Looked up from germline, CDR1 is SQVTM and CDR2 is ANQGSEA. V lost 0 bases and J lost 2; bases outside the gene matches: 4.

CDR3 protein: CASSFSVRETQYF. The CDR3 nucleotides are TGTGCCAGCAGCTTCAGCGTTAGAGAGACCCAGTACTTC. The rearrangement links TRBV5-5 to TRBJ2-5; D is uncertain. In germline, CDR1 is SGHKS, CDR2 YYEKEE (reference sequence). The ends were cut back, 2 bases at V and 4 bases at J, with 9 bases in the middle. There are 13 residues in the CDR3.

This clone was found a few times. The V and J genes are TRBV30 and TRBJ1-6; maybe TRBD1 (6 bases). The V end lost 6 bases, the J end lost 9 bases, and 15 bases lay between the germline ends. Looked up from germline, CDR1 is GTSNPN and CDR2 is SVGIG (reference sequence). The CDR3 sequence is 13 residues long. CDR3 sequence: CACTGASGSPLHF. The CDR3 coding sequence is TGTGCCTGTACGGGGGCCTCAGGTTCACCCCTCCACTTT.

The gene calls are TRBV27 and TRBJ2-5, with D maybe TRBD2 (6 bases). This CDR3 contains 15 residues. Looked up from germline, CDR1 is MNHEY and CDR2 is SMNVEV (reference sequence). Between the trimmed V and J ends, which lost 5 bases and 4 bases, there was a span of 17 bases. In DNA form, the CDR3 reads TGTGCCAGCAGTCCCTGGCCCGGGCGGGGAGAGACCCAGTACTTC. Its protein is CASSPWPGRGETQYF.

The chain is built from TRBV7-9 and TRBJ1-5, with 7 bases lining up with TRBD1. The CDR3 is made up of 13 amino acids. The V gene end was trimmed by 2 bases and the J gene end by 5 bases; junction bases not matched to a gene: 0. The germline CDR1 and CDR2 sequences are SEHNR and FQNEAQ (reference sequence). The CDR3 DNA follows: TGTGCCAGCAGCTTAACAGGGGATCAGCCCCAGCATTTT. It specifies CASSLTGDQPQHF.

This clone was counted between two and nine times. The rearrangement links TRBV27 to TRBJ1-5; 9 bases map to TRBD1. The CDR3 is 14 amino acids. Germline CDR1 MNHEY, CDR2 SMNVEV (reference sequence). Trimming took 5 bases from V and 4 from J; bases not matched to a gene: 3. CDR3 loop: CASSLQGANQPQHF. CDR3 sequence (DNA): TGTGCCAGCAGTCTACAGGGGGCGAATCAGCCCCAGCATTTT.

This chain links TRBV9 with TRBJ2-3; no definite D call. This CDR3 is 12 amino acids long. Between the trimmed V and J ends, which lost 0 bases and 4 bases, there was a span of 3 bases. The germline V gene has CDR1 SGDLS and CDR2 YYNGEE. The CDR3 nucleotides are TGTGCCAGCAGCGTAGCTTCAGATACGCAGTATTTT. Its protein is CASSVASDTQYF.

The V and J genes are TRBV6-1 and TRBJ2-2, with TRBD2 matching 8 bases. Germline V CDR1 and CDR2: MNHNS, SASEGT. The trim removed 8 bases at V and 7 bases at J, leaving 9 bases unmatched. This CDR3 contains 14 residues. CDR3 residues: CASRFGLAGGELFF. CDR3 in DNA: TGTGCCAGCCGCTTCGGACTAGCAGGCGGGGAGCTGTTTTTT.